The clone carrying this T cell receptor beta chain has more than one count but fewer than ten. Its antigen remains unknown. This entry belongs to a study of beta chain features in type 1 diabetes. Study findings and constraints: There was a moderate but significant shortening of TCRB CDR3s in all four CD4+ subsets of Type 1 diabetes patients. In the patient group, naive, central memory and Treg TCRB repertoires seemed more alike than in the healthy donor group.

Sorting that relied on CD45RO/CCR7/CD25/CD127/CD95/CD27 yielded CD4+ naive, central memory, regulatory and stem cell-like memory cells. Sort purity for all populations was recorded as exceeding 98%. This CDR3 is built from 14 residues. Trimming cost V 4 bases and J 4 bases, with 14 bases left between them. Germline assignment: CDR1 SGHKS and CDR2 YYEKEE (reference sequence). Expressed TCRB transcripts got sequenced, as all isolated RNA was reverse transcribed. Only in-frame clones appear in the TCRdb table, and some are missing; sequencing was by immunoSEQ multiplex PCR. The table records more than 300,000 clones, 8.5% to 10% of them present only once.

This clonotype was sampled from a man younger than 45 with type 1 diabetes. The sample comprised central memory CD4+ T cells from blood. The chain couples TRBV5-5 to TRBJ2-5; TRBD2 is a possible D gene (5 bases). Here the CDR3 DNA reads TGTGCCAGCAGCCCCCAGGCGGGCCCAGAGACCCAGTACTTC. The encoded protein is CASSPQAGPETQYF.